The 16 T cell receptor beta chains presented below share a single source sample, sequenced in a study of shared clonotypes between healthy human individuals. Naive CD8 cells lacked CD45RO and underwent positive selection for CCR7, leaving out terminally differentiated effector memory CD45RA+ cells. This table comes from immunoSEQ multiplex PCR, and its TCRdb copy is limited to in-frame clones, with some not included. The table records just over 2,000,000 clones, about 95% of them present only once. The sample was naive CD8+ T cells sorted from blood. These receptors were obtained from a man between 18 and 35 years old in good health.

Regarding this clone: The sample carries other DNA sequences with the same CDR3. The chain uses TRBV5-4 and TRBJ2-3, with 8 bases identical to TRBD2. The CDR3 is made up of 15 amino acids. The V and J ends lost 4 bases and 2 bases, in that order; junction bases with no gene match: 6. In germline, CDR1 is SGHNT, CDR2 YYREEE (reference sequence). This CDR3 reads CASSGTSGNTDTQYF. The CDR3 bases are TGTGCCAGCAGCGGTACTAGCGGAAACACAGATACGCAGTATTTT.

V gene TRBV2 combines with J gene TRBJ1-2, with D possibly TRBD1 on 5 matching bases. The CDR3 spans 11 residues. The V end was cut by 6 bases, the J end by 6 bases, with 8 bases between. The germline CDR1 and CDR2 sequences are SNHLY and FYNNEI. DNA for the CDR3: TGTGCCAGCAGGAAGGGGAATGGCTACACCTTC. Protein sequence: CASRKGNGYTF.

This chain uses TRBV4-3 with TRBJ2-5; 7 bases match TRBD2. The CDR3 runs to 15 residues. From germline, CDR1 is LGHNA and CDR2 YSLEER. After removal of 0 bases from V and 8 bases from J, the junction contained 9 bases not matched to a gene. The DNA of the CDR3 is TGCGCCAGCAGCCAAGATCGGGGGGACCCGGTAACCCAGTACTTC. Translated: CASSQDRGDPVTQYF.

The chain couples TRBV29-1 to TRBJ2-3, with a possible D match to TRBD2 (6 bases). Per the germline V gene, CDR1 is SQVTM and CDR2 is ANQGSEA. This CDR3 region has 13 residues. The ends were cut back, 2 bases at V and 1 base at J, with 7 bases in the middle. DNA for the CDR3: TGCAGCGTTGAAACGGGGGGCACAGATACGCAGTATTTT. Translated: CSVETGGTDTQYF.

The chain employs TRBV9 and TRBJ2-3, with 10 nucleotides matching TRBD2. V lost 0 bases and J lost 2; bases outside the gene matches: 9. The CDR3 spans 18 residues. Germline values: CDR1 SGDLS, CDR2 YYNGEE. The CDR3 loop reads CASSVGPTSGESTDTQYF. The CDR3 DNA reads as TGTGCCAGCAGCGTAGGACCAACTAGCGGGGAGTCCACAGATACGCAGTATTTT. Filled out from reference TRBV9 and TRBJ2-3, the complete variable domain reads DSGVTQTPKHLITATGQRVTLRCSPRSGDLSVYWYQQSLDQGLQFLIQYYNGEERAKGNILERFSAQQFPDLHSELNLSSLELGDSALYFCASSVGPTSGESTDTQYFGPGTRLTVL.

This chain uses TRBV6-5 with TRBJ1-5; the D gene is possibly TRBD1 (5 bases). CDR3 size: 15 residues. Between the trimmed V and J ends, which lost 6 bases and 4 bases, there was a span of 16 bases. The V gene's germline CDR1 is MNHEY and CDR2 SVGAGI. As DNA, the CDR3 is TGTGCCAGCAGCCAGCCGGGGACTGGAAATCAGCCCCAGCATTTT. Protein sequence: CASSQPGTGNQPQHF.

This clone occurred once. The rearrangement joins TRBV27 to TRBJ1-3, with a tentative D call TRBD1 (6 bases). This CDR3 contains 15 residues. In germline, CDR1 is MNHEY, CDR2 SMNVEV (reference sequence). The ends were cut back, 5 bases at V and 0 bases at J, with 11 bases in the middle. CDR3 residues: CASSPGTTSGNTIYF. In DNA form, the CDR3 reads TGTGCCAGCAGTCCCGGGACAACCTCTGGAAACACCATATATTTT.

This clone was detected once. The V and J genes are TRBV6-6 and TRBJ2-7, with 7 bases that match TRBD1. V lost 5 bases and J lost 5; bases outside the gene matches: 3. This CDR3 contains 12 residues. The germline V gene encodes CDR1 MNHNY and CDR2 SVGAGI (reference sequence). The CDR3 sequence is CASSDRDNEQYF. CDR3 bases: TGTGCCAGCAGTGACAGGGACAACGAGCAGTACTTC.

The V gene is TRBV7-2, the J gene TRBJ2-7; possibly TRBD1 or TRBD2 for D (5 bases each). CDR1 and CDR2 from the germline V gene are SGHTA and FQGNSA. V was trimmed by 5 bases and J by 2 bases, leaving 16 bases between them. The CDR3 has 15 amino acids. CDR3 sequence: CASSPGTLIPYEQYF. The CDR3 DNA is TGTGCCAGCAGCCCCGGGACCCTAATTCCCTACGAGCAGTACTTC.

The genes are TRBV11-2 and TRBJ2-5, with D possibly being TRBD2 (5 bases). CDR1 is SGHAT, CDR2 FQNNGV, per germline. The length of the CDR3 is 15 residues. V was pared by 6 bases and J by 5 bases, with 19 bases between. The CDR3 protein is CASRGPRGREETQYF. The CDR3 DNA follows: TGTGCCAGCAGAGGTCCCCGGGGTCGCGAGGAGACCCAGTACTTC.

This chain connects TRBV6-5 to TRBJ1-1; TRBD1 agrees at 7 bases. V shed 5 bases and J 1 base; nucleotides not matched to a gene: 4. Germline CDR1 MNHEY, CDR2 SVGAGI. This CDR3 comprises 14 residues. CDR3 sequence (DNA): TGTGCCAGCAGTCCTCAGGGGGAGAACACTGAAGCTTTCTTT. As protein: CASSPQGENTEAFF.

The chain employs TRBV27 and TRBJ1-4, with unresolved D. Germline V gene data show CDR1 as MNHEY and CDR2 as SMNVEV (reference sequence). The CDR3 is made up of 14 amino acids. With 0 bases removed from V and 5 bases from J, the gap between germline ends came to 7 bases. This CDR3 is CASSLSGPNEKLFF. The DNA of the CDR3 is TGTGCCAGCAGTTTATCAGGGCCGAATGAAAAACTGTTTTTT. The entire variable domain, with the rest obtained from reference TRBV27 and TRBJ1-4, is as follows: EAQVTQNPRYLITVTGKKLTVTCSQNMNHEYMSWYRQDPGLGLRQIYYSMNVEVTDKGDVPEGYKVSRKEKRNFPLILESPSPNQTSLYFCASSLSGPNEKLFFGSGTQLSVL.

The chain combines TRBV2 with TRBJ2-7; 9 nucleotides line up with TRBD2. The germline V gene encodes CDR1 SNHLY and CDR2 FYNNEI. V trimming: 6 bases; J trimming: 2 bases; junction bases outside the gene matches: 2. CDR3 length: 13 residues. CDR3 coding DNA: TGTGCCAGCAGGCCTAGCGGGGCCTACGAGCAGTACTTC. It encodes CASRPSGAYEQYF.

Points on this clone: This sample also contains other DNA sequences that code for the same CDR3. This rearrangement joins TRBV7-9 to TRBJ2-5; 7 nucleotides align to TRBD1. CDR3 length: 15 amino acids. The V segment lost 0 bases and the J segment 0 bases; nucleotides outside the gene matches: 1. Germline V gene sequence: CDR1 SEHNR, CDR2 FQNEAQ (reference sequence). Here the CDR3 reads CASSLAQGYQETQYF. The CDR3 region has the DNA TGTGCCAGCAGCTTAGCACAGGGGTACCAAGAGACCCAGTACTTC.

About this clone: This sample also contains other DNA sequences that code for the same CDR3. This chain links TRBV2 with TRBJ2-1, with D unresolved. Trimming removed 2 bases at V and 3 bases at J, with 5 bases between. CDR3 length: 13 amino acids. Germline assignment: CDR1 SNHLY and CDR2 FYNNEI. As DNA, the CDR3 is TGTGCCAGCAGTGAACTGAGCTACAATGAGCAGTTCTTC. Translating gives CASSELSYNEQFF.

This clone showed up just a few times. The genes are TRBV10-3 and TRBJ1-5; perhaps TRBD1 as D (6 bases). The V gene's germline CDR1 is ENHRY and CDR2 SYGVKD. Trimming pared 2 bases from V and 3 bases from J, leaving 11 bases between. This CDR3 is 15 amino acids long. CDR3 region: CAISEETGINQPQHF. The DNA of the CDR3 is TGTGCCATCAGTGAGGAAACAGGGATCAATCAGCCCCAGCATTTT.